This record covers a single T cell receptor beta chain. Its antigen is unknown. The data were taken from a study of T-cell reconstitution after alpha-beta-depleted transplantation in children. The CDR3 runs to 16 residues. J lost 2 bases, V lost 3 bases, and 10 bases had no gene match. The V gene's germline CDR1 is SEHNR and CDR2 FQNEAQ (reference sequence). Study results and limitations: Alpha-beta T cells about two months after transplant reportedly derived from several hundred expanded graft clones. Surviving recipient T cells and intrathymic progenitors accounted for some patients' high TCRbeta diversity at day 60. Counts and diversity of T cells one year after transplant came mostly from newly produced T cells.

Unique molecular identifiers were used to barcode this TCRbeta library. TCRdb passed the PCR reads through MiXCR, listing each CDR3 protein once. The sample lists 450,000 to 550,000 distinct CDR3 sequences; 10% to 12% were seen once. This receptor was taken from a female patient under 10 years old who had a stem cell transplant for aplastic anemia, so the T cells may come from the graft donor. V is TRBV7-9 and J is TRBJ2-7; 7 nucleotides agree with TRBD2. The sample here was PBMCs, mostly from graft donor cells, taken 180 days after TCRalphabeta/CD19-depleted stem cell transplant. CDR3 residues: CASSFTIAGEPYEQYF. The CDR3 coding sequence is TGTGCCAGCAGCTTTACAATAGCGGGCGAACCCTACGAGCAGTACTTC.